Listed here are 7 T cell receptor beta chains from one sample, sequenced in a study of T cells in Graves' hyperthyroidism and ophthalmopathy. TCR beta CDR3 regions were amplified from RNA. First-round RT-PCR with HTBI primers amplified the TCR CDR3 region. MiXCR was run by TCRdb on the multiplex PCR reads, yielding one entry per CDR3 protein. Here the sample spans fewer than 500,000 distinct CDR3 sequences, roughly 14% being singletons. Specimen: blood. These receptors were taken from a man aged 25-45 years with Graves' hyperthyroidism that later progressed to Graves' ophthalmopathy.

This clonotype was recorded at least ten times. This chain connects TRBV5-4 to TRBJ2-7; 10 nucleotides align to TRBD1. The V segment lost 5 bases and the J segment 6 bases; nucleotides outside the gene matches: 11. From germline, CDR1 is SGHNT and CDR2 YYREEE (reference sequence). This CDR3 has 15 residues. The CDR3 DNA reads as TGTGCCAGCAGGCATAGGACAGGGGGATCTCGCGAGCAGTACTTC. This codes for CASRHRTGGSREQYF.

The chain recombines TRBV29-1 with TRBJ1-2, with 10 bases that match TRBD1. CDR1 is SQVTM and CDR2 is ANQGSEA in the germline V gene. The J segment lost 6 bases and the V segment lost 7 bases, leaving 5 bases of the junction unmatched. CDR3 size: 12 residues. Written as DNA, the CDR3 is TGCAGCGCCTCAGGGACAGGGGATGGCTACACCTTC. Amino acids: CSASGTGDGYTF.

This clonotype was recorded many times. The chain combines TRBV7-8 with TRBJ2-2, with 9 positions matching TRBD2. This CDR3 contains 17 residues. The V and J ends lost 0 bases and 0 bases, in that order; junction bases with no gene match: 2. CDR1 is SGHVS, CDR2 FQNEAQ, per germline. The CDR3 nucleotides are TGTGCCAGCAGCTTAGCACCTAGCGGGGCGAACACCGGGGAGCTGTTTTTT. Translating gives CASSLAPSGANTGELFF.

The J gene is TRBJ1-1, the V gene TRBV14, with D unclear. CDR3 length: 14 amino acids. Trimming stripped 1 base from V and 3 bases from J, with 9 bases between. From germline, CDR1 is SGHDN and CDR2 FVKESK. CDR3 sequence reads: CASSQGQEYTEAFF. DNA for the CDR3: TGTGCCAGCAGCCAAGGACAAGAGTACACTGAAGCTTTCTTT.

This clonotype was picked up many times. The genes are TRBV7-2 and TRBJ2-7; D gene uncertain. This CDR3 spans 14 amino acids. In germline, CDR1 is SGHTA, CDR2 FQGNSA. Trimming left V 0 bases short and J 3 bases short, with 9 bases between. The chain's CDR3 is CASSLAGSIYEQYF. Here the CDR3 DNA reads TGTGCCAGCAGCTTAGCGGGCAGCATCTACGAGCAGTACTTC. Variable domain in full (rest from reference TRBV7-2 and TRBJ2-7): GAGVSQSPSNKVTEKGKDVELRCDPISGHTALYWYRQSLGQGLEFLIYFQGNSAPDKSGLPSDRFSAERTGGSVSTLTIQRTQQEDSAVYLCASSLAGSIYEQYFGPGTRLTVT.

This clonotype has a handful of counts. The chain combines TRBV7-2 with TRBJ1-3; 7 bases agree with TRBD1. The CDR3 is 14 amino acids. Germline V gene sequence: CDR1 SGHTA, CDR2 FQGNSA. V shed 9 bases, J shed 1 base, and the junction held 6 bases outside the gene matches. For the CDR3, the DNA is TGTGCCAGTTATCAGGGGGGATCTGGAAACACCATATATTTT. Encoded protein: CASYQGGSGNTIYF.

The chain has TRBV29-1 and TRBJ2-3; D perhaps matches TRBD1 (6 bases). V was cut by 7 bases and J by 4 bases, with 12 bases left in between. Germline assignment: CDR1 SQVTM and CDR2 ANQGSEA. This CDR3 is 12 amino acids long. CDR3 in DNA: TGCAGCGGGACAGCCTTTTCAGATACGCAGTATTTT. Residues: CSGTAFSDTQYF.